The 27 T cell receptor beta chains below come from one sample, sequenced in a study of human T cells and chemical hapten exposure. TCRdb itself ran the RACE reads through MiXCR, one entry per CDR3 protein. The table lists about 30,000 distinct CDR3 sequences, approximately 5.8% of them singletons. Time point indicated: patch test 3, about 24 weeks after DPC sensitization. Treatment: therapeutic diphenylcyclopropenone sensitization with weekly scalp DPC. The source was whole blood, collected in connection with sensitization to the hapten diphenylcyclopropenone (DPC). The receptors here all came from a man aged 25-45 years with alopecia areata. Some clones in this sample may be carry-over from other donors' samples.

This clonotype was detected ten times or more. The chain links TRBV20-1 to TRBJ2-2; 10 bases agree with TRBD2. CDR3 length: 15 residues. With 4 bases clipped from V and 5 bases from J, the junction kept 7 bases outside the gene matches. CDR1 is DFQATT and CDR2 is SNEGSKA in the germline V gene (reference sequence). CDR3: CSAMKRLAGTGELFF. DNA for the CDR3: TGCAGTGCTATGAAGAGACTAGCGGGTACCGGGGAGCTGTTTTTT.

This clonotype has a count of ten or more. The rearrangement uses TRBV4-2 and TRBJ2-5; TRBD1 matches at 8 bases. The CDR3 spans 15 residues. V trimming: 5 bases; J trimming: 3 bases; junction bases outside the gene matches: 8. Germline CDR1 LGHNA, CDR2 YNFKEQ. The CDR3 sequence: CASSGGTGGKETQYF. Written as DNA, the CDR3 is TGTGCCAGCAGCGGGGGGACAGGCGGGAAAGAGACCCAGTACTTC.

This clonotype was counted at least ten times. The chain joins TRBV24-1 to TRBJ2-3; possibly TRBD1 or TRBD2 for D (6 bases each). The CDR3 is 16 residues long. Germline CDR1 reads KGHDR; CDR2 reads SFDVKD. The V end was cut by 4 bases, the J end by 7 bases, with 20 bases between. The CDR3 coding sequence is TGTGCCACCAGTGAGAACAGGTTAGGGGGGTGGAATACGCAGTATTTT. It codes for CATSENRLGGWNTQYF.

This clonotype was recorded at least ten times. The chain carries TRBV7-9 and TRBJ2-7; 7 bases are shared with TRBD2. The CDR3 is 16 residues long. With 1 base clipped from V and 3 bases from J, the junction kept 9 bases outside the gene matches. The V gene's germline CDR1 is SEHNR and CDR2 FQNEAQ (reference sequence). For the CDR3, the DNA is TGTGCCAGCAGCTTAGGACTAGCCAGCCTAGTCTACGAGCAGTACTTC. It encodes CASSLGLASLVYEQYF.

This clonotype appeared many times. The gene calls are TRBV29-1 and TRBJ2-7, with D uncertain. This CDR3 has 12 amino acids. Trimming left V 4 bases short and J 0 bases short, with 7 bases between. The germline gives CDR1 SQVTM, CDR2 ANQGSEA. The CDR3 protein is CSVGTVSYEQYF. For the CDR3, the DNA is TGCAGCGTTGGGACCGTCTCCTACGAGCAGTACTTC.

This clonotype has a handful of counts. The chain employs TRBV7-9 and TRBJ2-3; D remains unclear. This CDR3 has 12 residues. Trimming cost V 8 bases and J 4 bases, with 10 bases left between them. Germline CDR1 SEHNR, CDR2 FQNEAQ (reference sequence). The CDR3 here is CASEDVADTQYF. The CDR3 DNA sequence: TGTGCCAGCGAGGACGTAGCAGATACGCAGTATTTT.

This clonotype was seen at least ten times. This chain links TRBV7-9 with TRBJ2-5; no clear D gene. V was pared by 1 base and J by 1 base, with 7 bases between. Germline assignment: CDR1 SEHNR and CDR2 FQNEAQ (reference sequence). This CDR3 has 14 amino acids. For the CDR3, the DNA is TGTGCCAGCAGCTTAGGGCAGATCCAAGAGACCCAGTACTTC. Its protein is CASSLGQIQETQYF. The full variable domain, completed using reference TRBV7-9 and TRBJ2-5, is DTGVSQNPRHKITKRGQNVTFRCDPISEHNRLYWYRQTLGQGPEFLTYFQNEAQLEKSRLLSDRFSAERPKGSFSTLEIQRTEQGDSAMYLCASSLGQIQETQYFGPGTRLLVL.

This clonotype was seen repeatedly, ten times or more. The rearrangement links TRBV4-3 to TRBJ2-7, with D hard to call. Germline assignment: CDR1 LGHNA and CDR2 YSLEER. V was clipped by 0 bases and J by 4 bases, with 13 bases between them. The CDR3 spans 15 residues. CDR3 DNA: TGCGCCAGCAGCCAAGATCGATCACGCGTTTACGAGCAGTACTTC. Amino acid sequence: CASSQDRSRVYEQYF.

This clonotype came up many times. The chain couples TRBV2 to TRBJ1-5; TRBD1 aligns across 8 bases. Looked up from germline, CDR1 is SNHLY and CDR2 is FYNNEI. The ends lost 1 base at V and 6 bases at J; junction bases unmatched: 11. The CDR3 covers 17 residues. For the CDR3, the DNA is TGTGCCAGCAGTGAAGTCGGGGCAGGGGGCGGTGGTCAGCCCCAGCATTTT. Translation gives CASSEVGAGGGGQPQHF.

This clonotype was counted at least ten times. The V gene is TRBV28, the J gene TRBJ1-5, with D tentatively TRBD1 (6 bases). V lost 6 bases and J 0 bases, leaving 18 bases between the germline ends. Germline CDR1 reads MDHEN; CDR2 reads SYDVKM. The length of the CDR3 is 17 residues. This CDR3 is CASRPMGARYSNQPQHF. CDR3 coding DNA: TGTGCCAGCAGACCCATGGGGGCCCGTTATAGCAATCAGCCCCAGCATTTT. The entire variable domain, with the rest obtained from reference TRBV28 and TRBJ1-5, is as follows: DVKVTQSSRYLVKRTGEKVFLECVQDMDHENMFWYRQDPGLGLRLIYFSYDVKMKEKGDIPEGYSVSREKKERFSLILESASTNQTSMYLCASRPMGARYSNQPQHFGDGTRLSIL.

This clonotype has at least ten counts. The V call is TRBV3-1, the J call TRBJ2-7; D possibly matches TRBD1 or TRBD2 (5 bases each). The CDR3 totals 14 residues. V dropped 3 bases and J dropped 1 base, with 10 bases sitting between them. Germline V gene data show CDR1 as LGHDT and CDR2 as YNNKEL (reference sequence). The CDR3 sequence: CASSHRDGSYEQYF. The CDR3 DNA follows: TGTGCCAGCAGCCACCGGGACGGATCCTACGAGCAGTACTTC.

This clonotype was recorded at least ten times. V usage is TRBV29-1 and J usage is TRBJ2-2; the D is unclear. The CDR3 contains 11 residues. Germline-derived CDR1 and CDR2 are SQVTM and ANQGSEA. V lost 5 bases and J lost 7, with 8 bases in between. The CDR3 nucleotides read TGCAGCGTTTCTGGAGACGGGGAGCTGTTTTTT. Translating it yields CSVSGDGELFF.

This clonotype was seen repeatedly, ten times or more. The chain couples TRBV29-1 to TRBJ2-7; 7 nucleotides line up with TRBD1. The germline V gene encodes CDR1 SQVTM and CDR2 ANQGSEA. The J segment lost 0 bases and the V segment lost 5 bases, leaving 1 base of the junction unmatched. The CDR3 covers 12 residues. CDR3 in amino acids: CSVRTGSYEQYF. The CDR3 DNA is TGCAGCGTTAGGACAGGCTCCTACGAGCAGTACTTC.

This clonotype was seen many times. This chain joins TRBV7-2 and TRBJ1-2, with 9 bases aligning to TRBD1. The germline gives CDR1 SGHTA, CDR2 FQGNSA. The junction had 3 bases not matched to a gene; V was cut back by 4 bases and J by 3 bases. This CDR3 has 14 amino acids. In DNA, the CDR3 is TGTGCCAGCAGCTCCCGGACAGGGGACTATGGCTACACCTTC. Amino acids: CASSSRTGDYGYTF.

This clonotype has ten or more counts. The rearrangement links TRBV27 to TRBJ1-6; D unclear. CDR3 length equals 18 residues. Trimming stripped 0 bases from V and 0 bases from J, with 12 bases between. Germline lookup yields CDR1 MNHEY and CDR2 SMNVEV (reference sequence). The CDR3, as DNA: TGTGCCAGCAGTTTATCCCCAGCCCCGAGCTCCTATAATTCACCCCTCCACTTT. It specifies CASSLSPAPSSYNSPLHF.

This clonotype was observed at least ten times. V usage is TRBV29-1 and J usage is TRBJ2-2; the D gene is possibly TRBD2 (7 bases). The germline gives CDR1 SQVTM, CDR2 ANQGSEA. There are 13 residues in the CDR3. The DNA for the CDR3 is TGCGGGATTGGGGGGGGCCACACCGGGGAGCTGTTTTTT. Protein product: CGIGGGHTGELFF.

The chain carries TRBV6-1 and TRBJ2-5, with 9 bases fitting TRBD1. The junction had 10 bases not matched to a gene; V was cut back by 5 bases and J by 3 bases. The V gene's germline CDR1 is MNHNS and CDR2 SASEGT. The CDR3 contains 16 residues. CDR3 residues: CASSFPTGGVEETQYF. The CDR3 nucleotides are TGTGCCAGCAGTTTCCCGACAGGGGGGGTAGAAGAGACCCAGTACTTC.

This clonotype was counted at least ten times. The CDR3 sequence: CASSLGEILGYGYTF. Written as DNA, the CDR3 is TGTGCCAGCAGCTTAGGGGAAATTCTCGGCTATGGCTACACCTTC. This chain connects TRBV7-9 to TRBJ1-2; D unclear. The CDR3 is 15 amino acids. Germline lookup yields CDR1 SEHNR and CDR2 FQNEAQ (reference sequence). V gave up 1 base and J gave up 4 bases, with 13 bases separating them.

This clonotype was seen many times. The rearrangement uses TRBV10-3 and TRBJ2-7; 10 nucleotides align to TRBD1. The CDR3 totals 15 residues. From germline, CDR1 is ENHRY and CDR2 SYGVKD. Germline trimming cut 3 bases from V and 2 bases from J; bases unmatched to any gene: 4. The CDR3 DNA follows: TGTGCCATCAGTGACCTGACAGGGGGCCCCTACGAGCAGTACTTC. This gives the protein CAISDLTGGPYEQYF.

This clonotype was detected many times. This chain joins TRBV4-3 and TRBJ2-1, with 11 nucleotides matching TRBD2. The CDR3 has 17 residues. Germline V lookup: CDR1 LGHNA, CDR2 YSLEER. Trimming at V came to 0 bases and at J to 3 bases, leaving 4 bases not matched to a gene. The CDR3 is CASSQEGLAVLYNEQFF. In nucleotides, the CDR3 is TGCGCCAGCAGCCAAGAGGGACTAGCGGTACTCTACAATGAGCAGTTCTTC.

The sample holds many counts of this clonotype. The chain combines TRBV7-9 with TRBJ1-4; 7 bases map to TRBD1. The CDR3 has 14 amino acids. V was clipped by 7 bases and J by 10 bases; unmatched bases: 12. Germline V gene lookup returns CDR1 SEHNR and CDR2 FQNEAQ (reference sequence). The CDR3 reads CASIKGASVGKLFF. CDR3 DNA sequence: TGTGCCAGCATCAAGGGGGCCTCGGTAGGAAAACTGTTTTTT.

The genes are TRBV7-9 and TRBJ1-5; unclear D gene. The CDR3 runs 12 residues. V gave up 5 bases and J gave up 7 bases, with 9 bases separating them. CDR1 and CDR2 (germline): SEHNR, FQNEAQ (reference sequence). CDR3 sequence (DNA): TGTGCCAGCAGCCCCGGCGGGCAGCCCCAGCATTTT. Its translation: CASSPGGQPQHF.

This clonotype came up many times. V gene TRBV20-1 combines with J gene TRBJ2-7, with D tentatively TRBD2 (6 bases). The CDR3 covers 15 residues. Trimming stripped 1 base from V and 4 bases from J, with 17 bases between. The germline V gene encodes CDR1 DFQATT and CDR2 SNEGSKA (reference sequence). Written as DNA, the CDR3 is TGCAGTGCTAGAGGTAGCGGCGTAGATATTTACGAGCAGTACTTC. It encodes CSARGSGVDIYEQYF.

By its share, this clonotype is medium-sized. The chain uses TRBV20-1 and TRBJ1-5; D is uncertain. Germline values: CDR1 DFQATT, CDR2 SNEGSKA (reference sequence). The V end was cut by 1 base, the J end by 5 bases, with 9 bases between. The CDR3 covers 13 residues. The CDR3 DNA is TGCAGTGCTAGAGGGGCAGATTATCAGCCCCAGCATTTT. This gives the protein CSARGADYQPQHF.

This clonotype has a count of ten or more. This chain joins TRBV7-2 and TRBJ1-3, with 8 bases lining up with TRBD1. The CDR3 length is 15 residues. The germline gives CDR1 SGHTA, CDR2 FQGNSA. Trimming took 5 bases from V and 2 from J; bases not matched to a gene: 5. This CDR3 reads CASSEFRGPGNTIYF. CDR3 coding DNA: TGTGCCAGCAGCGAGTTCAGGGGGCCTGGAAACACCATATATTTT.

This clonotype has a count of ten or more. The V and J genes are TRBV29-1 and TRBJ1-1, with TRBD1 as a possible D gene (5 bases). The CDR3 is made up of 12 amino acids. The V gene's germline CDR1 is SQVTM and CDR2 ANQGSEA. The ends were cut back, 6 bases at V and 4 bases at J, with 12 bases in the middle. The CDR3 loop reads CSVRWGTTEAFF. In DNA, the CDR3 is TGCAGCGTGAGATGGGGGACCACTGAAGCTTTCTTT.

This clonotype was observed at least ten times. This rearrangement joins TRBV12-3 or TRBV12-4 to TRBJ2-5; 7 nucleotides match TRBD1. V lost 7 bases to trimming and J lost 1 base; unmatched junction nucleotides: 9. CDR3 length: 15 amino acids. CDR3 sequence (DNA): TGTGCCAGCACCTCAACAGGGGCCGGCCAAGAGACCCAGTACTTC. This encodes CASTSTGAGQETQYF.